The 9 T cell receptor beta chains reported below all come from one sample, sequenced in a study of blood T cell repertoires in COVID-19 (dated by TCRdb to 2018 to 2021). Receptor libraries were prepared by the immunoSEQ multiplex PCR assay. TCRdb re-hosts the immuneACCESS table, in-frame sequences only. Its copies lack some clones; in the studies checked, an unresolved V gene accounts for under half of them, and the cause for the rest is not known. Recorded for this sample are 400,000 to 500,000 clones; 88% of them occurred a single time. The ten most abundant clones make up about 1.7% of the sample. Sequencing was carried out using PBMCs or T cells enriched from blood (not recorded which). Receptor source: a woman in her thirties or forties who had recovered from COVID-19.

The V call is TRBV9, the J call TRBJ2-5; 11 bases are a match to TRBD1. The CDR3 runs 15 residues. Trimming cost V 0 bases and J 5 bases; bases outside gene matches: 3. Germline-derived CDR1 and CDR2 are SGDLS and YYNGEE. The CDR3: CASSVDGTGGETQYF. For the CDR3, the DNA is TGTGCCAGCAGCGTAGACGGGACAGGGGGGGAGACCCAGTACTTC.

V and J are TRBV5-4 and TRBJ1-1, with 9 bases that match TRBD1. Germline values: CDR1 SGHNT, CDR2 YYREEE (reference sequence). V lost 6 bases, J lost 2 bases, and 8 bases stayed unmatched. This CDR3 contains 15 residues. The chain's CDR3 is CASTPRDRVNTEAFF. The CDR3, as DNA: TGTGCCAGCACCCCCAGGGACAGGGTAAACACTGAAGCTTTCTTT.

The rearrangement joins TRBV29-1 to TRBJ2-5, with a possible D match to TRBD2 (5 bases). Germline CDR1 and CDR2: SQVTM and ANQGSEA. This CDR3 spans 12 amino acids. Trimming stripped 2 bases from V and 5 bases from J, with 9 bases between. For the CDR3, the DNA is TGCAGCGTTGAATCTAGCTGGGAGACCCAGTACTTC. This sequence encodes CSVESSWETQYF.

J is TRBJ2-5 and V is TRBV5-4; TRBD1 might be the D (6 bases). Germline lookup yields CDR1 SGHNT and CDR2 YYREEE (reference sequence). The V end was cut by 7 bases, the J end by 3 bases, with 10 bases between. The length of the CDR3 is 12 residues. CDR3 DNA: TGTGCCAGCGGGACACAAGAAGAGACCCAGTACTTC. Translated: CASGTQEETQYF.

The chain uses TRBV7-2 and TRBJ1-2, with D possibly being TRBD1 (5 bases). The CDR3 totals 12 residues. Trimming pared 4 bases from V and 7 bases from J, leaving 10 bases between. The germline gives CDR1 SGHTA, CDR2 FQGNSA. CDR3 nucleotide sequence: TGTGCCAGCAGCTACCAGGGCTCTGGCTACACCTTC. Amino acid sequence: CASSYQGSGYTF.

V usage is TRBV6-5 and J usage is TRBJ1-2; weak D call: TRBD1 (5 bases). CDR3 length: 14 amino acids. Trimming left V 5 bases short and J 3 bases short, with 13 bases between. Germline V gene lookup returns CDR1 MNHEY and CDR2 SVGAGI. The DNA for the CDR3 is TGTGCCAGCAGTCAACGGGACTTTTACTATGGCTACACCTTC. This gives the protein CASSQRDFYYGYTF.

J is TRBJ2-7 and V is TRBV5-5; 8 bases agree with TRBD2. The germline V gene has CDR1 SGHKS and CDR2 YYEKEE (reference sequence). The CDR3 runs to 14 residues. V was pared by 0 bases and J by 6 bases, with 5 bases of the junction left unmatched. CDR3 loop: CASSLVAGGGEQYF. CDR3 bases: TGTGCCAGCAGCTTGGTTGCGGGAGGCGGCGAGCAGTACTTC.

The chain joins TRBV6-5 to TRBJ1-2; 10 bases align to TRBD1. The germline gives CDR1 MNHEY, CDR2 SVGAGI. The CDR3 length is 14 residues. Trimming cost V 6 bases and J 8 bases; bases outside gene matches: 9. CDR3 DNA sequence: TGTGCCAGCAGCGCCACGGGACAGGGGCTGGGCTACACCTTC. Residues: CASSATGQGLGYTF.

The CDR3 reads CASSLVYYGYTF. The CDR3, as DNA: TGTGCCAGCAGCCTCGTTTACTATGGCTACACCTTC. The chain joins TRBV7-9 to TRBJ1-2, with D unresolved. The germline V and J ends were trimmed by 5 bases and 3 bases, with 7 bases remaining between them. CDR3 size: 12 residues. Germline V gene lookup returns CDR1 SEHNR and CDR2 FQNEAQ (reference sequence).